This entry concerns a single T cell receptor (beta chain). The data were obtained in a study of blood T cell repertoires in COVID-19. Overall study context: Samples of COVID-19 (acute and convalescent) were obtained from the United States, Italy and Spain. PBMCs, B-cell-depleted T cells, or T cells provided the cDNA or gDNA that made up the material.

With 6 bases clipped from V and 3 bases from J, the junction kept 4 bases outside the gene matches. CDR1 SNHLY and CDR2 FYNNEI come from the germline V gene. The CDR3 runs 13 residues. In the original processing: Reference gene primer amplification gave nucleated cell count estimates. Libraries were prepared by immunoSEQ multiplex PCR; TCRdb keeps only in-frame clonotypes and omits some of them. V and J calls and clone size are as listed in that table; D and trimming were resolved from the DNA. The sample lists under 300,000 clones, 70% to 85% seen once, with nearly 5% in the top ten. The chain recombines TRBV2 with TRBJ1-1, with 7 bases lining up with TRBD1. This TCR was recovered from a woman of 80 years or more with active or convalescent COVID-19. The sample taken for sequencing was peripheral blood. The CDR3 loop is CASSRQGYTEAFF. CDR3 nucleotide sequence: TGTGCCAGCAGCCGACAGGGTTACACTGAAGCTTTCTTT.